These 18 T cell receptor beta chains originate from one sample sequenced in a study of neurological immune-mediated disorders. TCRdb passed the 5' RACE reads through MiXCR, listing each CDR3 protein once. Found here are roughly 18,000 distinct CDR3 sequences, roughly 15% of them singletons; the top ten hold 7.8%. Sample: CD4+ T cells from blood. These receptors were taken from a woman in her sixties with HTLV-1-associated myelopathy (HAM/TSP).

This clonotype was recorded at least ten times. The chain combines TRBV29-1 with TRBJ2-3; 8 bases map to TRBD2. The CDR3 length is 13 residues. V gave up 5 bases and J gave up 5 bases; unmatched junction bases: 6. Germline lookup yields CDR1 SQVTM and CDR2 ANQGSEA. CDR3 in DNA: TGCAGCGTTCCGGGGGGGGGGGGAGATACGCAGTATTTT. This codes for CSVPGGGGDTQYF.

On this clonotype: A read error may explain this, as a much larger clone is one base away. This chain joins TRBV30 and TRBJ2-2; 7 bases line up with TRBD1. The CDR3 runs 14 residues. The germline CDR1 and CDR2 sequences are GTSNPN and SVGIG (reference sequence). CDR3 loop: CAWRVDRNTWELFF. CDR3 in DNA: TGTGCCTGGAGGGTGGACAGGAACACCTGGGAGCTGTTTTTT.

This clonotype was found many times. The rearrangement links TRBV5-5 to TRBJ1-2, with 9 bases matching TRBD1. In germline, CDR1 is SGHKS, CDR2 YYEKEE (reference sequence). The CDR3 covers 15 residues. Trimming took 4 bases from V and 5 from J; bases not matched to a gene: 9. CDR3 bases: TGTGCCAGCAGCGGAGCCGGGACAGGGAATTATGGCTACACCTTC. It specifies CASSGAGTGNYGYTF.

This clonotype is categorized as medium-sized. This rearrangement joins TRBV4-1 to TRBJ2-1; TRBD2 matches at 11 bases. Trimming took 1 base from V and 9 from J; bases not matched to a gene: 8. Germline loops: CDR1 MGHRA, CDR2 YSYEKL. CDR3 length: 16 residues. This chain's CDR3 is CASSQGLAGGVREQFF. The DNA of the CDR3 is TGCGCCAGCAGCCAAGGGCTAGCGGGAGGCGTACGTGAGCAGTTCTTC.

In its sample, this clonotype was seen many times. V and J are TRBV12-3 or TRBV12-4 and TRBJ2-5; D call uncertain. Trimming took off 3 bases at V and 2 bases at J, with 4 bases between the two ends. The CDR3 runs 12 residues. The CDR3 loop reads CASSFIQETQYF. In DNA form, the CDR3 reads TGTGCCAGCAGTTTCATACAAGAGACCCAGTACTTC.

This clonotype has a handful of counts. The CDR3 DNA reads as TGCAGTGCTAGAGATGGGGCTAGCGGGGCCTACGAGCAGTACTTC. Its protein product is CSARDGASGAYEQYF. The V and J genes are TRBV20-1 and TRBJ2-7, with TRBD2 identical over 9 bases. V lost 0 bases and J lost 2; bases outside the gene matches: 5. Looked up from germline, CDR1 is DFQATT and CDR2 is SNEGSKA (reference sequence). There are 15 residues in the CDR3.

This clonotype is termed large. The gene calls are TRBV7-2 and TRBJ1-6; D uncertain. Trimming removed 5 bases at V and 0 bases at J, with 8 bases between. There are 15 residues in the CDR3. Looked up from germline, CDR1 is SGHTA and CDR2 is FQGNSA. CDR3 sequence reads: CASSGESSYNSPLHF. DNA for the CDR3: TGTGCCAGCAGCGGCGAAAGCTCCTATAATTCACCCCTCCACTTT.

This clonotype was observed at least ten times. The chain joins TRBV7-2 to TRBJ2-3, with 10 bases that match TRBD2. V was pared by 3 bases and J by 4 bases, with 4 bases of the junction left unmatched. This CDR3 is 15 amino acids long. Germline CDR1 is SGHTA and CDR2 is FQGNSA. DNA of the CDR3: TGTGCCAGCAGCTTGGCCGGACTAGCGGCAGATACGCAGTATTTT. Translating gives CASSLAGLAADTQYF. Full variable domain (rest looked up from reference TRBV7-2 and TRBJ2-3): GAGVSQSPSNKVTEKGKDVELRCDPISGHTALYWYRQSLGQGLEFLIYFQGNSAPDKSGLPSDRFSAERTGGSVSTLTIQRTQQEDSAVYLCASSLAGLAADTQYFGPGTRLTVL.

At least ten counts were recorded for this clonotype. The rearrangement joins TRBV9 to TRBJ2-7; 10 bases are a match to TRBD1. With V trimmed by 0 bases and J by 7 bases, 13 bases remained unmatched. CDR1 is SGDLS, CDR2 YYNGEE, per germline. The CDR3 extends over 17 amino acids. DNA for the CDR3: TGTGCCAGCAGCGTAGGAGTAACCGGGACAGGGGTACGAGAGCAGTACTTC. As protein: CASSVGVTGTGVREQYF.

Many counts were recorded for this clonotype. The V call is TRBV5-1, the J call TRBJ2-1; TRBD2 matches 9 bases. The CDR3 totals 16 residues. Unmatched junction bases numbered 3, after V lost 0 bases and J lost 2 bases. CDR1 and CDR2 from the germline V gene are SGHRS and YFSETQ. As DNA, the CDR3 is TGCGCCAGCAGCTTGGTCGCGGGAGGGCCCTACAATGAGCAGTTCTTC. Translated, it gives CASSLVAGGPYNEQFF.

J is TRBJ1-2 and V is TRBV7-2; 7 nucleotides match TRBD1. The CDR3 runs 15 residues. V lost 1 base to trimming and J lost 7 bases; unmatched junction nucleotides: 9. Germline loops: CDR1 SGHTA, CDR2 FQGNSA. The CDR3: CASSLGGGRGSGYTF. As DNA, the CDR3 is TGTGCCAGCAGCTTAGGTGGGGGCAGGGGGTCTGGCTACACCTTC.

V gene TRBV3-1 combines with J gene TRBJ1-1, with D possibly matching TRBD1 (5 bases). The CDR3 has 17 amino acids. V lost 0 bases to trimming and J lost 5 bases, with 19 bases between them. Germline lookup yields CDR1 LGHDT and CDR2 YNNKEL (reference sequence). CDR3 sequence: CASSQDGGEPPGTEAFF. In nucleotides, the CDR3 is TGTGCCAGCAGCCAAGATGGCGGCGAACCCCCAGGGACTGAAGCTTTCTTT. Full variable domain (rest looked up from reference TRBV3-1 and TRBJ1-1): DTAVSQTPKYLVTQMGNDKSIKCEQNLGHDTMYWYKQDSKKFLKIMFSYNNKELIINETVPNRFSPKSPDKAHLNLHINSLELGDSAVYFCASSQDGGEPPGTEAFFGQGTRLTVV.

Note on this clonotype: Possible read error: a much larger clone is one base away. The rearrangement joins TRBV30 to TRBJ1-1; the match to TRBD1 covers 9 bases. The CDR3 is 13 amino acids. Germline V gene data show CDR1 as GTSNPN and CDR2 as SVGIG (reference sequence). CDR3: CAWVGTGYTKAFF. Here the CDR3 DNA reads TGTGCCTGGGTCGGGACAGGGTACACTAAAGCTTTCTTT.

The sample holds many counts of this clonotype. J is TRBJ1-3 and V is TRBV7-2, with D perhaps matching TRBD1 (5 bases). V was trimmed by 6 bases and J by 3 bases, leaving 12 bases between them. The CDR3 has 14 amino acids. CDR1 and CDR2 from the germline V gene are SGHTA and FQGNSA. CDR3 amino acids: CASSPGTLGNTIYF. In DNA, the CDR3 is TGTGCCAGCAGTCCCGGGACGCTTGGAAACACCATATATTTT. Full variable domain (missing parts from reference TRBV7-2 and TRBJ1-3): GAGVSQSPSNKVTEKGKDVELRCDPISGHTALYWYRQSLGQGLEFLIYFQGNSAPDKSGLPSDRFSAERTGGSVSTLTIQRTQQEDSAVYLCASSPGTLGNTIYFGEGSWLTVV.

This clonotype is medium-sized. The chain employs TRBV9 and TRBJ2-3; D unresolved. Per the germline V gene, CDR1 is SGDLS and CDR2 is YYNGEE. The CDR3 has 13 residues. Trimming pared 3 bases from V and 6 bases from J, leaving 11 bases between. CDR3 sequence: CASSGRSADTQYF. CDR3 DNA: TGTGCCAGCAGCGGTAGGTCGGCCGATACGCAGTATTTT.

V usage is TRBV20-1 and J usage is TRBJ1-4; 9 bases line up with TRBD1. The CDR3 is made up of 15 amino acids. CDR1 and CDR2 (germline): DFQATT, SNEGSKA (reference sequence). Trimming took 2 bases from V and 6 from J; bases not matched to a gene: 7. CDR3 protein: CSARTYRGPDEKLFF. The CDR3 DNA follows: TGCAGTGCTAGAACGTACAGGGGGCCGGATGAAAAACTGTTTTTT.

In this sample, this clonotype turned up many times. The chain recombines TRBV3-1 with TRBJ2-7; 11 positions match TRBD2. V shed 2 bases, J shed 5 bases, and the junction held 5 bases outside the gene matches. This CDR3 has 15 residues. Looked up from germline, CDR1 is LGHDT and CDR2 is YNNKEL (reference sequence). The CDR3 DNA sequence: TGTGCCAGCAGCCAAACTAGCGGGAGATTCCACGAGCAGTACTTC. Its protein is CASSQTSGRFHEQYF.

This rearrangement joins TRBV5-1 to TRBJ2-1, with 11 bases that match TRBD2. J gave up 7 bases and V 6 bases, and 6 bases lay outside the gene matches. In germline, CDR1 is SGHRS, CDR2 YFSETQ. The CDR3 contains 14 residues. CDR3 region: CASTQTSGINEQFF. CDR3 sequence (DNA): TGCGCCAGCACCCAGACTAGCGGGATAAATGAGCAGTTCTTC.